This TCR beta chain was recorded in a study of neurological immune-mediated disorders. Notes on the study in general: None of the CDR3 amino acid sequences of expanded clones were shared across subjects, and this suggested private repertoires in all groups.

TCRdb used MiXCR to reprocess the 5' RACE reads, holding one entry per CDR3 protein. The sample gives tens of thousands of distinct CDR3 sequences, about 2.5% of which show up once; about 1% is in the top ten. This CDR3 spans 13 amino acids. Germline assignment: CDR1 DFQATT and CDR2 SNEGSKA (reference sequence). The V end lost 3 bases, the J end lost 2 bases, and 8 bases lay between the germline ends. This clonotype was counted many times. Its antigen is undetermined. The sequence was obtained from a woman in her 30s with multiple sclerosis. The sequenced sample consisted of PBMCs. The gene calls are TRBV20-1 and TRBJ2-1, with D possibly TRBD2 on 6 matching bases. CDR3 in DNA: TGCAGTGCTAGCCCGGGGGCCTACAATGAGCAGTTCTTC. Encoded protein: CSASPGAYNEQFF.